The 7 T cell receptor beta chains given below trace back to one sample, sequenced in a study of regulatory T cells in long-lasting Graves disease. Time point: persistent/refractory GD, antithyroid drugs over 5 years with positive TRAb. After RNA was extracted from PBMCs, the TCR library was made from it. Arm-PCR of CDR3 regions with iRepertoire HTBI primers generated TCR beta libraries. TCRdb recomputed calls from the multiplex PCR reads with MiXCR, one row per CDR3 protein. The table records 350,000 to 500,000 distinct CDR3 sequences, around 23% of them present only once. The source was peripheral blood mononuclear cells (PBMCs), collected when the disease was refractory, from a patient treated with antithyroid drugs. The receptors shown here come from a female donor with Graves disease.

This clonotype was seen at least ten times. J is TRBJ1-1 and V is TRBV5-6; possible D gene TRBD1, 5 bases. Germline assignment: CDR1 SGHDT and CDR2 YYEEEE. This CDR3 has 14 amino acids. Trimming shortened V by 4 bases and J by 1 base, and 11 bases separated the two germline ends. CDR3 sequence reads: CASSPSGANTEAFF. As DNA, the CDR3 is TGTGCCAGCAGCCCATCCGGGGCGAACACTGAAGCTTTCTTT.

The chain couples TRBV18 to TRBJ1-1; D gene ambiguous. Germline-derived CDR1 and CDR2 are KGHSH and LQKENI. The CDR3 covers 14 residues. V was pared by 3 bases and J by 2 bases, with 10 bases between. CDR3 amino acids: CASSPGEHNTEAFF. For the CDR3, the DNA is TGTGCCAGCTCACCTGGGGAGCACAACACTGAAGCTTTCTTT.

The chain uses TRBV9 and TRBJ2-5, with TRBD1 matching over 9 bases. The CDR3 totals 16 residues. Losses at the gene ends were 0 bases for V and 5 bases for J; bases not matched to a gene: 8. Germline CDR1 SGDLS, CDR2 YYNGEE. The CDR3, as DNA: TGTGCCAGCAGCGTAGGCCCAGACAGGGGGGGGGAGACCCAGTACTTC. Translation: CASSVGPDRGGETQYF. The complete variable domain, with remaining parts taken from reference TRBV9 and TRBJ2-5, reads DSGVTQTPKHLITATGQRVTLRCSPRSGDLSVYWYQQSLDQGLQFLIQYYNGEERAKGNILERFSAQQFPDLHSELNLSSLELGDSALYFCASSVGPDRGGETQYFGPGTRLLVL.

This clonotype has just a few counts. The chain joins TRBV19 to TRBJ1-5; 8 nucleotides agree with TRBD1. Germline V gene data show CDR1 as LNHDA and CDR2 as SQIVND (reference sequence). The CDR3 is 14 residues long. V lost 8 bases, J lost 5 bases, and 8 bases stayed unmatched. For the CDR3, the DNA is TGTGCCAGTTGGAGGACAGGGAGCCATCAGCCCCAGCATTTT. It codes for CASWRTGSHQPQHF.

This clonotype was seen more than once but under ten times. The chain recombines TRBV20-1 with TRBJ2-6; D may be TRBD2 (6 bases). Germline CDR1 and CDR2: DFQATT and SNEGSKA (reference sequence). This CDR3 comprises 18 residues. V shed 0 bases and J shed 2 bases, with 17 bases lying between them. Written as DNA, the CDR3 is TGCAGTGCTAGAGATCCGCACCGGGAGTTGGCTGGGGCCAACGTCCTGACTTTC. Its protein is CSARDPHRELAGANVLTF.

This clonotype was picked up many times. The rearrangement uses TRBV28 and TRBJ1-2, with TRBD1 as a possible D gene (5 bases). The CDR3 has 15 amino acids. Trimming took 3 bases from V and 2 from J, leaving 13 bases between them. CDR1 and CDR2 from the germline V gene are MDHEN and SYDVKM. The CDR3 bases are TGTGCCAGCAGTTTCGGAGGGACGGGGAACTATGGCTACACCTTC. Residues: CASSFGGTGNYGYTF.

The rearrangement joins TRBV20-1 to TRBJ2-5; TRBD2 agrees at 9 bases. This CDR3 is built from 14 residues. Germline V gene sequence: CDR1 DFQATT, CDR2 SNEGSKA (reference sequence). The J segment lost 3 bases and the V segment lost 6 bases, leaving 8 bases of the junction unmatched. The CDR3 spells CSARRVAGEETQYF. In nucleotides, the CDR3 is TGCAGTGCCCGACGCGTAGCGGGAGAAGAGACCCAGTACTTC.